This TCR beta chain was retrieved from a study of OX40 agonist ivuxolimab in advanced cancers. About the investigation overall: Ivuxolimab was an agonistic, fully human IgG2 monoclonal antibody directed against OX40 (CD134), a costimulatory receptor. Peripheral TCRbeta sequencing aimed to test whether ivuxolimab altered TCR sequence diversity and caused clonal T-cell expansion. The paper reports the monotherapy dose-escalation portion (N of about 50 patients) of the phase I ivuxolimab trial. Three dose-escalation patients achieved partial responses, one with hepatocellular carcinoma and two with cutaneous melanoma. Intravenous ivuxolimab was administered to patients every 2 weeks at six dose levels: 0.01, 0.1, 0.3, 1.5, 3 and 10 mg/kg. Among the 52 dose-escalation patients, around 19 had hepatocellular carcinoma, roughly 15 melanoma, 9 renal cell carcinoma and 9 head and neck cancer. In the dose-escalation cohort, 70% to 90% of patients were male, and the mean age was around 60 years with a range of roughly 23 to 79. Prior anti-PD-1, anti-PD-L1 or anti-CTLA-4 therapy was permitted, and approximately 42% of dose-escalation patients had received checkpoint inhibitors. Broader findings and caveats from the paper: After ivuxolimab, CD8+ T cells had more expanded clones than CD4+ T cells on average. At doses from 0.1 to 3.0 mg/kg, clonal expansion was seen in both CD4+ and CD8+ blood T cells between baseline and week 6. Antigen specificity was not determined for the clonally expanded peripheral T cells. Low levels of normalized T-cell clonal expansion were also seen in some patients who did not respond. Partial responders in the 0.1-3.0 mg/kg groups had among the lowest normalized peripheral clonal expansion, especially among CD8+ T cells.

Only a few counts were recorded for this clone. What antigen it recognizes has not been identified. Base qualities are missing; no much larger clone stands one base away. For sequencing of the TCRbeta CDR3 region, genomic DNA was extracted from the sorted cells. The immunoSEQ Assay was used to sequence the TCRbeta CDR3 regions. TCRdb retrieved this table from immuneACCESS and kept in-frame rearrangements only. Not all clones are present; in checked studies, unresolved V genes account for under half, and no reason is known for the remainder. This sample lists 5,500 to 7,000 clones; roughly 80% were detected once. Together, the top ten hold approximately 25% of the sample. The germline V and J ends show losses of 5 bases and 8 bases respectively, and no gene match explains 8 bases of the junction. The CDR3 starts with the cysteine, ends with the phenylalanine, and has 14 residues. The entry retains the CDR3 DNA only, 42 bases that are in frame from base 1. The germline V gene encodes CDR1 MDHEN and CDR2 SYDVKM.

The trial excluded patients who had a history of autoimmune disease or were on systemic immunosuppression. Peripheral blood for TCR sequencing was collected from all dose cohorts at baseline, on cycle 4 day 1, and on cycle 7 day 1. Samples were obtained from an open-label, multicenter, first-in-human phase I dose-escalation trial of ivuxolimab. The trial enrolled adults with locally advanced or metastatic head and neck squamous cell, hepatocellular, melanoma or renal cell carcinoma. CD4+ and CD8+ T cells were sorted separately from peripheral blood before TCR sequencing. The chain is encoded by TRBV28 joined to TRBJ1-4; 7 bases in between match TRBD1. The sequence was obtained from an adult with an advanced solid tumor such as melanoma, head and neck, liver or kidney cancer. The sequenced sample was CD4+ or CD8+ T cells sorted from blood, obtained in a trial of the OX40 agonist ivuxolimab. The CDR3 amino acid sequence is: CASSLHPTGEKLFF. The nucleotide sequence is given as TGTGCCAGCAGTCTTCATCCGACAGGGGAAAAACTGTTTTTT.